This entry concerns a single T cell receptor (beta chain). Its antigen is not identified. This sample stems from a study of cytomegalovirus exposure and HLA in healthy donors. Study observations and caveats: Clonal expansion was found to be greater in HLA-associated TCR beta chains than in equally common others in a later analysis. A few CMV-associated chains were confirmed in vitro to be specific for CMV antigens.

This CDR3 has 14 residues. V was pared by 2 bases and J by 5 bases, with 4 bases of the junction left unmatched. Germline V gives CDR1 KGHSH, CDR2 LQKENI. It was with 60 Vbeta and 13 Jbeta primers that the PCR ran. Only in-frame clones appear in the TCRdb table, and some are missing; sequencing was by immunoSEQ multiplex PCR. The sample lists about 150,000 clones, around 80% seen once, with 9.5% to 15% in the top ten. The TCR was taken from a man aged 25 to 45 in good health and CMV-seropositive. Specimen: PBMCs. This chain joins TRBV18 and TRBJ1-2, with TRBD1 matching over 8 bases. The CDR3 DNA is TGTGCCAGCTCACCAAGGACAGGGTTATATGGCTACACCTTC. Protein product: CASSPRTGLYGYTF.